The clone carrying this TCR beta chain has just one count. Its antigen is unidentified. V gave up 2 bases and J gave up 7 bases; unmatched junction bases: 5. This CDR3 has 15 residues. Germline V gives CDR1 WSHSY, CDR2 SAAADI. Using immunoSEQ multiplex PCR, the repertoire was profiled, and TCRdb retains in-frame clones only, with some absent. The table lists approximately 84,000 clones, roughly 87% of them singletons. The data were obtained in a study of OX40 agonist ivuxolimab in advanced cancers. Findings and caveats of the study: Clonal expansion in partial responders at 0.1-3.0 mg/kg ranked among the lowest. Some of the nonresponding patients also showed low levels of normalized T-cell clonal expansion. Expanded clones were, on average, more numerous among CD8+ T cells than CD4+. At doses 0.1 to 3.0 mg/kg, CD4+ and CD8+ clones expanded.

The receptor was derived from an adult with an advanced solid tumor such as melanoma, head and neck, liver or kidney cancer. The sample in question was CD4+ or CD8+ T cells sorted from blood, obtained in a trial of the OX40 agonist ivuxolimab. J is TRBJ1-6 and V is TRBV10-2; TRBD1 matches 7 bases. The CDR3 DNA reads as TGCGCCAGCAGTGAGCTCGGGACAGCCAATTCACCCCTCCACTTT. Protein product: CASSELGTANSPLHF.